Below are 29 T cell receptor beta chains sequenced from a single sample in a study of cytomegalovirus exposure and HLA in healthy donors. Primers included in the PCR were 60 Vbeta and 13 Jbeta primers. Sequencing was performed with immunoSEQ multiplex PCR; in TCRdb, only in-frame clones are kept and a portion is missing. The table has about 150,000 clones, roughly 89% seen once; the top ten hold 4% to 6.5%. The sequencing sample was made of PBMCs. Receptors originate from a woman in her thirties in good health and CMV-seronegative.

The chain has TRBV29-1 and TRBJ2-3; the match to TRBD2 covers 9 bases. The CDR3 consists of 15 residues. The trim removed 2 bases at V and 2 bases at J, leaving 5 bases unmatched. Germline V gene data show CDR1 as SQVTM and CDR2 as ANQGSEA. The CDR3 reads CSVEYERGVTDTQYF. As DNA, the CDR3 is TGCAGCGTTGAATATGAGCGGGGGGTCACAGATACGCAGTATTTT.

The chain joins TRBV9 to TRBJ2-1; D possibly corresponds to TRBD2 (5 bases). Germline V gene sequence: CDR1 SGDLS, CDR2 YYNGEE. There are 12 residues in the CDR3. Trimming pared 4 bases from V and 5 bases from J, leaving 7 bases between. The CDR3 here is CASSLGDNEQFF. DNA for the CDR3: TGTGCCAGCAGCCTCGGGGACAATGAGCAGTTCTTC.

The V gene is TRBV7-2, the J gene TRBJ2-1; 8 positions agree with TRBD2. Looked up from germline, CDR1 is SGHTA and CDR2 is FQGNSA. With 5 bases clipped from V and 4 bases from J, the junction kept 7 bases outside the gene matches. The CDR3 extends over 15 amino acids. CDR3 residues: CASSDRSGVYNEQFF. Written as DNA, the CDR3 is TGTGCCAGCAGCGACCGTAGCGGGGTTTACAATGAGCAGTTCTTC.

The rearrangement joins TRBV7-6 to TRBJ2-7; the match to TRBD1 covers 8 bases. J lost 3 bases, V lost 1 base, and 2 bases had no gene match. The CDR3 loop spans 14 amino acids. CDR1 is SGHVS and CDR2 is FNYEAQ in the germline V gene. The CDR3 reads CASSLGQGFYEQYF. The CDR3 nucleotides are TGTGCCAGCAGCTTAGGACAGGGGTTCTACGAGCAGTACTTC.

The chain employs TRBV18 and TRBJ1-1, with TRBD1 matching 7 bases. V trimming: 4 bases; J trimming: 0 bases; junction bases outside the gene matches: 2. CDR1 is KGHSH and CDR2 is LQKENI in the germline V gene. The CDR3 consists of 14 residues. CDR3 coding DNA: TGTGCCAGCTCACGGGACAGCATGAACACTGAAGCTTTCTTT. This sequence encodes CASSRDSMNTEAFF.

This chain's CDR3 is CASSPGTSVHQDNEQFF. The CDR3 bases are TGCGCCAGCAGCCCCGGGACTAGTGTCCACCAAGACAATGAGCAGTTCTTC. V and J are TRBV5-1 and TRBJ2-1, with TRBD2 matching 8 bases. With 4 bases clipped from V and 5 bases from J, the junction kept 14 bases outside the gene matches. Germline V gene lookup returns CDR1 SGHRS and CDR2 YFSETQ. The CDR3 spans 17 residues.

J is TRBJ2-7 and V is TRBV7-9, with TRBD1 matching over 7 bases. Germline V gene lookup returns CDR1 SEHNR and CDR2 FQNEAQ (reference sequence). The CDR3 consists of 16 residues. Losses at the gene ends were 4 bases for V and 4 bases for J; bases not matched to a gene: 13. CDR3: CASSSGKDRARYEQYF. Here the CDR3 DNA reads TGTGCCAGCAGCTCCGGGAAAGACAGGGCTAGATACGAGCAGTACTTC. The whole variable domain, remainder taken from reference TRBV7-9 and TRBJ2-7, is DTGVSQNPRHKITKRGQNVTFRCDPISEHNRLYWYRQTLGQGPEFLTYFQNEAQLEKSRLLSDRFSAERPKGSFSTLEIQRTEQGDSAMYLCASSSGKDRARYEQYFGPGTRLTVT.

The chain combines TRBV5-6 with TRBJ2-3, with a possible D match to TRBD2 (5 bases). This CDR3 region has 17 residues. Trimming pared 4 bases from V and 5 bases from J, leaving 23 bases between. CDR1 and CDR2 from the germline V gene are SGHDT and YYEEEE. CDR3 region: CASSIGRGSDLGDTQYF. CDR3 bases: TGTGCCAGCAGCATCGGCCGGGGTAGCGATCTGGGAGATACGCAGTATTTT.

The chain couples TRBV6-6 to TRBJ2-7; possibly TRBD1 for D (5 bases). The CDR3 covers 12 residues. V was trimmed by 4 bases and J by 3 bases, leaving 7 bases between them. CDR1 MNHNY and CDR2 SVGAGI come from the germline V gene (reference sequence). This chain's CDR3 is CASSSDIYEQYF. In nucleotides, the CDR3 is TGTGCCAGCAGTTCGGACATCTACGAGCAGTACTTC.

The rearrangement joins TRBV7-9 to TRBJ2-7; the match to TRBD1 covers 9 bases. This CDR3 contains 14 residues. Trimming cost V 4 bases and J 5 bases; bases outside gene matches: 6. Germline CDR1 and CDR2: SEHNR and FQNEAQ (reference sequence). The CDR3 here is CASSYTGGRNEQYF. The CDR3 nucleotides are TGTGCCAGCAGCTACACAGGGGGCCGGAACGAGCAGTACTTC.

The chain uses TRBV10-3 and TRBJ2-3, with 10 bases that match TRBD2. The CDR3 is made up of 14 amino acids. The J segment lost 1 base and the V segment lost 10 bases, leaving 5 bases of the junction unmatched. The germline V gene encodes CDR1 ENHRY and CDR2 SYGVKD. CDR3 bases: TGTGCCACCTCCGGGACTAGCGGCACAGATACGCAGTATTTT. Its translation: CATSGTSGTDTQYF.

The chain carries TRBV18 and TRBJ2-7; a weak D match, TRBD2 (5 bases). Deletions cut 3 bases from V and 5 bases from J, with 8 bases between. The germline V gene encodes CDR1 KGHSH and CDR2 LQKENI. The CDR3 loop spans 12 amino acids. The CDR3 protein is CASSPGGHEQYF. DNA of the CDR3: TGTGCCAGCTCACCCGGCGGGCACGAGCAGTACTTC.

This sequence joins TRBV28 and TRBJ1-1; 11 bases match TRBD1. This CDR3 has 14 residues. V gave up 5 bases and J gave up 4 bases; unmatched junction bases: 3. Germline V gene lookup returns CDR1 MDHEN and CDR2 SYDVKM. The CDR3 DNA reads as TGTGCCAGCAGTGGGACAGGGGGTATCACTGAAGCTTTCTTT. Its protein product is CASSGTGGITEAFF.

The gene calls are TRBV30 and TRBJ1-2; D not certain. The CDR3 runs to 11 residues. In germline, CDR1 is GTSNPN, CDR2 SVGIG (reference sequence). The ends were cut back, 2 bases at V and 2 bases at J, with 3 bases in the middle. The CDR3 nucleotides are TGTGCCTGGAGTCTCAACTATGGCTACACCTTC. Translation: CAWSLNYGYTF.

This clone was counted once. This rearrangement joins TRBV5-8 to TRBJ1-2; TRBD1 matches at 9 bases. The CDR3 contains 13 residues. The V and J ends lost 3 bases and 8 bases, in that order; junction bases with no gene match: 5. Germline V gene data show CDR1 as SGHTS and CDR2 as YDEGEE. The CDR3 DNA reads TGTGCCAGCAGCTGGGACAGGGTACGAGGCTACACCTTC. It yields the protein CASSWDRVRGYTF.

This chain joins TRBV28 and TRBJ1-2; 9 bases are a match to TRBD1. The germline V gene encodes CDR1 MDHEN and CDR2 SYDVKM. This CDR3 region has 15 residues. Germline trimming cut 6 bases from V and 7 bases from J; bases unmatched to any gene: 12. The CDR3 protein is CASRSQGQGRAGYTF. For the CDR3, the DNA is TGTGCCAGCAGATCCCAGGGACAGGGAAGGGCTGGCTACACCTTC.

The chain uses TRBV6-6 and TRBJ2-5, with 9 bases identical to TRBD2. The CDR3 contains 14 residues. Losses at the gene ends were 6 bases for V and 5 bases for J; bases not matched to a gene: 7. CDR1 is MNHNY and CDR2 is SVGAGI in the germline V gene (reference sequence). This CDR3 is CASSDSGSRETQYF. The CDR3 nucleotides read TGTGCCAGCAGCGATAGCGGGAGTAGGGAGACCCAGTACTTC.

This clone is a singleton in its sample. The V gene is TRBV5-1, the J gene TRBJ2-3, with D perhaps TRBD2 (7 bases). The germline gives CDR1 SGHRS, CDR2 YFSETQ. The V gene lost 0 bases and the J gene lost 2 bases, with 13 bases spanning the gap. CDR3 length: 16 amino acids. CDR3 residues: CASSLVGGGLTDTQYF. CDR3 DNA sequence: TGCGCCAGCAGCTTGGTGGGCGGGGGCCTCACAGATACGCAGTATTTT.

This chain joins TRBV30 and TRBJ2-1, with TRBD2 identical over 8 bases. V trimming: 4 bases; J trimming: 2 bases; junction bases outside the gene matches: 7. Germline assignment: CDR1 GTSNPN and CDR2 SVGIG (reference sequence). CDR3 length: 15 amino acids. CDR3 region: CAWKVLAGPYNEQFF. The CDR3 region has the DNA TGTGCCTGGAAGGTGTTAGCGGGACCCTACAATGAGCAGTTCTTC.

On this clone: Its ends do not fully match the called genes, so a read error is possible. The V and J genes are TRBV7-9 and TRBJ1-1; TRBD1 matches at 7 bases. This CDR3 has 16 amino acids. Germline loops: CDR1 SEHNR, CDR2 FQNEAQ (reference sequence). This CDR3 reads CSSSLVADRRNTEAFF. The CDR3 DNA reads TGTTCCAGCAGCTTAGTAGCGGACAGGAGGAACACTGAAGCTTTCTTT.

This clone came up once. This chain connects TRBV9 to TRBJ1-1; possible D gene TRBD1, 5 bases. The germline CDR1 and CDR2 sequences are SGDLS and YYNGEE. The CDR3 is 14 amino acids. Trimming removed 2 bases from V and 1 base from J, with 9 bases in between. In DNA, the CDR3 is TGTGCCAGCAGCGTCGGAGACAGGAACACTGAAGCTTTCTTT. Residues: CASSVGDRNTEAFF.

The chain uses TRBV7-2 and TRBJ1-1; TRBD1 is a possible D gene (6 bases). CDR3 length: 14 amino acids. V was clipped by 3 bases and J by 4 bases, with 12 bases between them. Looked up from germline, CDR1 is SGHTA and CDR2 is FQGNSA. The CDR3 region has the DNA TGTGCCAGCAGCTTGCATAGGGGGACCACTGAAGCTTTCTTT. Its translation is CASSLHRGTTEAFF.

The V call is TRBV6-1, the J call TRBJ1-2, with 7 bases matching TRBD1. Looked up from germline, CDR1 is MNHNS and CDR2 is SASEGT. This CDR3 is 15 amino acids long. The trim removed 7 bases at V and 0 bases at J, leaving 8 bases unmatched. The CDR3 DNA reads as TGTGCCAGCAAAAGAGACAGGGCCTCTAACTATGGCTACACCTTC. Translating gives CASKRDRASNYGYTF.

This chain links TRBV4-1 with TRBJ2-7, with 11 bases that match TRBD2. The CDR3 is made up of 16 amino acids. V lost 0 bases, J lost 4 bases, and 5 bases stayed unmatched. Germline V gene data show CDR1 as MGHRA and CDR2 as YSYEKL. CDR3 DNA: TGCGCCAGCAGCCAAGATAGGCTAGCGGGAGGATACGAGCAGTACTTC. It specifies CASSQDRLAGGYEQYF.

A few counts support this clone. V and J are TRBV5-1 and TRBJ1-3; D is ambiguous. CDR1 and CDR2 (germline): SGHRS, YFSETQ. The germline V and J ends were trimmed by 2 bases and 0 bases, with 9 bases remaining between them. This CDR3 spans 15 amino acids. This CDR3 reads CASSFEGLSGNTIYF. The CDR3, as DNA: TGCGCCAGCAGCTTCGAGGGCCTCTCTGGAAACACCATATATTTT.

The chain carries TRBV5-4 and TRBJ2-7; a possible D gene is TRBD2 (6 bases). V lost 4 bases, J lost 6 bases, and 14 bases lay in between. CDR3 length equals 13 residues. CDR1 and CDR2 from the germline V gene are SGHNT and YYREEE (reference sequence). The CDR3 region has the DNA TGTGCCAGCAGCCCGGGGGATTGGACCGAGCAGTACTTC. Protein product: CASSPGDWTEQYF.

The chain carries TRBV10-2 and TRBJ2-4; D not resolved. V was trimmed by 7 bases and J by 8 bases, leaving 21 bases between them. Germline assignment: CDR1 WSHSY and CDR2 SAAADI. This CDR3 is 15 amino acids long. The CDR3 bases are TGCGCCAGCACCTCTACCTTTGACTCCAAGGACATTCAGTACTTC. This codes for CASTSTFDSKDIQYF.

The chain uses TRBV27 and TRBJ2-7; 8 nucleotides match TRBD1. Trimming took 6 bases from V and 0 from J; bases not matched to a gene: 1. CDR1 is MNHEY and CDR2 is SMNVEV in the germline V gene (reference sequence). This CDR3 is built from 13 residues. The CDR3 nucleotides read TGTGCCAGCAGCAGGGGGCACTCCTACGAGCAGTACTTC. Translating gives CASSRGHSYEQYF.

The chain carries TRBV27 and TRBJ1-6, with D hard to call. The germline V gene encodes CDR1 MNHEY and CDR2 SMNVEV (reference sequence). V lost 3 bases, J lost 9 bases, and 15 bases lay in between. The CDR3 length is 15 residues. The CDR3 coding sequence is TGTGCCAGCAGTTTTCGTCGGGGTTCCGCTTCACCCCTCCACTTT. Protein sequence: CASSFRRGSASPLHF.